This T cell receptor beta chain was captured by sequencing in a study of cytomegalovirus exposure and HLA in healthy donors (dated 2017 in TCRdb). About the full investigation: An earlier analysis of some 620 of the donors reported 250 to 300 Gb of sequence data and 90 million to 120 million unique TCR beta sequences obtained from about 180 million T cells. Roughly 320 gigabases of sequencing data and around 85 million unique TCR sequences made up an early release that covered approximately 700 HLA-typed donors. Of the 300 to 450 genotyped donors, 80% to 90% were placed in the genetic ancestry cluster associated with self-reported Caucasian donors. The aim of the study was to test whether cataloging public T cell receptors could identify signatures of past pathogen exposure. The T cell repertoires of 666 subjects were profiled by immunosequencing and related to cytomegalovirus serostatus. Along with the approximately 650-subject first cohort, a separate validation cohort of 120 different subjects was used. The study combined high-throughput TCR immunosequencing, statistical association of individual TCRs with disease status, and machine learning to predict cytomegalovirus infection status. To study patterns of TCR occurrence, a later analysis re-analyzed previously published TCR beta repertoires from 650 to 750 donors and added high-resolution HLA genotyping. Rather than drawing on any new phenotypic data, the later analysis identified candidate immune exposures from TCR beta sequences and the way those sequences occurred across donors. To decide whether each TCR beta V gene segment behaved as functional or pseudogenic, an earlier analysis of approximately 600 of the donors relied on high-throughput TCR beta sequencing. Donor age, sex, ethnicity and CMV serostatus were compiled alongside the repertoire data. Genome-wide SNP genotypes for about 65% of the 666 donors were used in a later genetic analysis, which treated that subset as a discovery cohort. Every discovery cohort repertoire had been produced on one sequencing platform. Class I and class II HLA loci were covered by the typing at four-digit resolution. Typing coverage differed by locus: A, B, C, DRB1 and DQB1 were typed in roughly 629-630 donors, DQA1 in around 500, DPA1 in over 600, and DPB1 in 400 to 490. A handful of DR-DQ haplotypes were treated as single units for association and clustering because of strong linkage in the cohort. Among 398 genotyped donors of the cohort, an average of around 240,000 unique TCR beta nucleotide sequences were sequenced per donor, around 20% of them non-productive. The paper as a whole reports these results and caveats: In this cohort, only TCR beta chains were sequenced, and detectable features were limited by the absence of alpha or paired-chain data. The earlier analysis of fewer than 750 of the donors excluded about 16 rarely observed V segments, including chromosome 9 orphons, because counts were too low. A later analysis found that HLA-associated TCR beta chains were more clonally expanded and had lower generation probabilities than equally common non-associated chains. In vitro tests confirmed that a few of the cytomegalovirus-associated TCR beta chains recognize cytomegalovirus antigens. In both the original and validation cohorts, the classifier was reported to diagnose cytomegalovirus status with high specificity and sensitivity. The 87-base-pair reads could not distinguish some IMGT-functional V segments, including TRBV6-2 and TRBV6-3, so those segments were excluded. In a later genetic analysis, a missense DCLRE1C variant was associated with V-gene and J-gene trimming of TCR beta chains, and the association was replicated in an independent cohort. A later analysis found that TCR association rates varied across HLA loci, with DRB1 alleles showing the most associated TCRs and HLA-C alleles the fewest. A further reported finding was that TCR beta sequences accurately predicted the HLA-A and HLA-B alleles for most subjects in the first cohort. In a later analysis, most CMV-associated TCR beta chains were found to appear HLA-restricted, with HLA associations seemingly driven largely by CMV exposure. While some public TCRs were present in many individuals, most TCR sequences turned up only very rarely across donors. Linkage disequilibrium might explain the correlated functional status among segregating V segments, but an unknown experimental factor could not be ruled out. Broadly in line with IMGT annotations, most TCR beta V segments showed up in productive rearrangements about 87% or about 30% of the time in an earlier analysis of approximately 640 of the donors. A cluster of highly shared sequence variants was judged likely to represent a technical artifact of the sequencing pipeline. Immune exposure information for the cohort was limited to CMV serostatus. The authors suggested that the approach could potentially be extended to other disease states and immunological phenotypes. Because some donors lacked HLA typing at each locus, the association tests relied only on the typed subset. A later analysis associated about 17,000 TCR beta sequences with specific HLA alleles at a false discovery rate of 0.05. The study listed 150 to 200 TCR beta chains as associated with cytomegalovirus. In a later genetic analysis, fewer N-insertions in productive TCRs were reported among donors in an Asian-associated ancestry cluster than the roughly 640-donor mean. When HLA alleles, especially DR and DQ, strongly co-occurred, attributing TCR associations to individual alleles was difficult. Presence/absence analyses assumed roughly uniform sequencing depth across donors, an assumption that may not hold. In a later analysis, several top co-occurrence clusters were reported to appear linked to parvovirus B19, influenza, CMV and Epstein-Barr virus.

Library preparation used the immunoSEQ multiplex PCR assay. For the multiplex PCR, a mixture combining 60 forward primers for TCR Vbeta segments and 13 reverse primers for TCR Jbeta segments was used. The CDR3 region of rearranged TCR beta genes was amplified from genomic DNA with a multiplex PCR assay. The Illumina HiSeq System was used to sequence the amplified TCR beta libraries as 87-base-pair reads. Per the authors' processing: A later analysis counted about 80 million unique TCR beta chains across the 600 to 850 repertoires, and approximately 11 million of these chains were shared by at least two donors. A nearest-neighbor algorithm error-corrected the raw reads and collapsed the reads into unique sequences, merging closely related sequences to remove PCR and sequencing errors. Alignment of CDR3 sequences to IMGT reference sequences was used to assign V, D and J gene segments. For a sequence to be retained, at least a six-nucleotide match to both a V gene segment and a J gene segment was required. Rearrangements were called productive when the CDR3 lacked stop codons and stayed in frame with V and J; all others were non-productive. Following IMGT convention, CDR3 was defined as the stretch from the second conserved V-encoded cysteine up to the conserved J-encoded phenylalanine. The earlier analysis of 500 to 650 of the donors excluded any sequence lacking an unambiguous match to a single V gene segment. In an earlier analysis of about 590 of the donors, a V segment was called functional when productive rearrangements were above 56.7%, and segregating when the standard deviation between donors exceeded 5%. A statistical classification framework was built for diagnosing cytomegalovirus status from the catalog of TCR beta chain sequences. A later analysis assigned V and J genes by comparing TCR nucleotide sequences with IMGT/GENE-DB human TR gene sequences. In a later analysis, CDR3 sequences and most-parsimonious VDJ recombination scenarios were assigned using the TCRdist pipeline. In a later analysis, each TCR beta chain was defined by its CDR3 amino acid sequence together with its V-gene family, and reads lacking a unique V-gene family were excluded. As a way to deal with suspected cross-contamination and a sequencing artifact, a later analysis dropped 450 to 600 nucleotide sequences that were highly shared and had low generation probability. In a later analysis, a clonal expansion index was calculated for each public chain from normalized within-repertoire ranks of inferred template counts. In a later analysis, generation probabilities were computed using a VDJ recombination model fitted to out-of-frame rearrangements, and the results were checked against IGoR. A later analysis scored TCR-TCR, TCR-HLA and TCR-CMV co-occurrence with hypergeometric tests, applying a repertoire-size bias correction to TCR pairs. In a later analysis, false discovery rates were estimated by permuting HLA or CMV assignments 20 times. In a later analysis, co-occurring TCRs were grouped using DBSCAN, with TCRdist sequence similarity added in when clustering inside HLA-allele-positive subsets. Co-occurrence clustering excluded repertoires with fewer than 30,000 or more than 120,000 public chains, plus five with anomalous nucleotide sharing. TCRdb obtained this table from immuneACCESS and retained in-frame rearrangements with V and J assigned. These tables miss some clones; where compared with another copy, unresolved V genes account for less than half of the shortfall, and the remainder is unexplained. That table gives V, J and clone size, and the DNA gave D and trimming. Within this sample are 150,000 or so clones, with about 80% of them counted one time only. The ten largest clones capture 1.9% of the sample.

The cohort was made up of approximately 700 healthy bone marrow donors. All cohort members were sampled while nominally healthy, although unrecorded immune exposures were likely present. The donor tested CMV seronegative and was one of the 352 seronegative cohort members. Every donor gave a peripheral blood sample, and the peripheral blood mononuclear cells from that sample were used for TCR beta sequencing. The Qiagen DNeasy Blood Extraction Kit was used to extract genomic DNA from the blood cell samples. A note on this clone: No antigen is known for it. An end of the junction differs from the germline gene, which may be a read error. The sample has other DNA sequences that encode this CDR3 too.

The CDR1 and CDR2 encoded by the germline V gene are SGHTS and YDEGEE. The CDR3, from cysteine to phenylalanine, totals 14 residues. The DNA shown is the 42-base CDR3, in frame from base 1. Input material: PBMCs. The sequence was obtained from a middle-aged woman in good health and CMV-seronegative. The rearrangement combines TRBV5-8 with TRBJ1-2, with the D gene too uncertain to name. The CDR3 protein: CASSLAGGPAGYTF. Here is the DNA: TGCGCCAGCAGCTTGGCCGGCGGGCCCGCGGGCTACACCTTC.